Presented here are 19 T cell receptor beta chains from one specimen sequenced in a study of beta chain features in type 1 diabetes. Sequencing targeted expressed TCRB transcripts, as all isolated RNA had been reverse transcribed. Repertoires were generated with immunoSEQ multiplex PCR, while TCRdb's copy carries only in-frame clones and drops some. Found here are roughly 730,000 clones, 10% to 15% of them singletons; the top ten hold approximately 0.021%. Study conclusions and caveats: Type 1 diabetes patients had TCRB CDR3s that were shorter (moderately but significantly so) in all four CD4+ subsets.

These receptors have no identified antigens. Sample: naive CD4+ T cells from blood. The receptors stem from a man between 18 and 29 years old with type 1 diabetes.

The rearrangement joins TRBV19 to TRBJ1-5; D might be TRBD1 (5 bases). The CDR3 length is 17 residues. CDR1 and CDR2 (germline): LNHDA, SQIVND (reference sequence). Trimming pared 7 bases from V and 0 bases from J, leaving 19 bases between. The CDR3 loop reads CASNPWQGRYSNQPQHF. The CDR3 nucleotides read TGTGCCAGTAATCCTTGGCAGGGCAGATATAGCAATCAGCCCCAGCATTTT.

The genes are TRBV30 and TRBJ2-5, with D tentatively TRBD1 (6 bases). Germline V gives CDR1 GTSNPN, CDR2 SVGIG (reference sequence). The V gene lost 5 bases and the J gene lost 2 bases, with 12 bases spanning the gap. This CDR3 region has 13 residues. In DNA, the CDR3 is TGTGCCTGGGGCAGGGGCCAACAAGAGACCCAGTACTTC. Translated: CAWGRGQQETQYF.

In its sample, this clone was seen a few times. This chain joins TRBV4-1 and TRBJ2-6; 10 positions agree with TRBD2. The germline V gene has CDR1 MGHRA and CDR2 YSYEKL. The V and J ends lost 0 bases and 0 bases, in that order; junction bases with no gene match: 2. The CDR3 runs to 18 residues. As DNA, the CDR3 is TGCGCCAGCAGCCAAGATCGGACTAGCGGCTCTGGGGCCAACGTCCTGACTTTC. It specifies CASSQDRTSGSGANVLTF.

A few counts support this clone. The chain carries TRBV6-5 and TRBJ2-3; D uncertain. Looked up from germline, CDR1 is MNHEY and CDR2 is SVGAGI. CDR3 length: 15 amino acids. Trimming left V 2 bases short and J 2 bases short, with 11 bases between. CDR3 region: CASSYGPDSTDTQYF. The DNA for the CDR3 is TGTGCCAGCAGTTACGGGCCCGATTCCACAGATACGCAGTATTTT.

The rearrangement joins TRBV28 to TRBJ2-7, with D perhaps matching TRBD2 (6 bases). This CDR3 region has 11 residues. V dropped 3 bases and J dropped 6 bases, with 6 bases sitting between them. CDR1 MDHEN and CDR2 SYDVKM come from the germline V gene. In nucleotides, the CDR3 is TGTGCCAGCAGTTTGGAGGGCGAGCAGTACTTC. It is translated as CASSLEGEQYF.

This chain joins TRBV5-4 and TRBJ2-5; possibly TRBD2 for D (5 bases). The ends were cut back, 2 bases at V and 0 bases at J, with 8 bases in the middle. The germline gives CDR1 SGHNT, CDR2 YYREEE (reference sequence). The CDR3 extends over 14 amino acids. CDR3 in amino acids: CASSFSGYQETQYF. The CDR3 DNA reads TGTGCCAGCAGCTTCTCGGGGTACCAAGAGACCCAGTACTTC.

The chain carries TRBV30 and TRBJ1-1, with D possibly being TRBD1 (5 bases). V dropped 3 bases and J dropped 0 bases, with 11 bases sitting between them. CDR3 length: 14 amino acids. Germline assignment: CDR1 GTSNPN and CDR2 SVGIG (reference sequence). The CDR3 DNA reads TGTGCCTGGAGAAACAGGAGGCTGAACACTGAAGCTTTCTTT. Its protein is CAWRNRRLNTEAFF.

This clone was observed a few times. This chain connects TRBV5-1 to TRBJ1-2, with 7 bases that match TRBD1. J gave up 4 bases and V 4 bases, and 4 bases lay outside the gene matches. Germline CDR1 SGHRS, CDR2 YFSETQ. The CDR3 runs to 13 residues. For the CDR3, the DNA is TGCGCCAGCAGCGCGACAGGGACCTATGGCTACACCTTC. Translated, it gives CASSATGTYGYTF.

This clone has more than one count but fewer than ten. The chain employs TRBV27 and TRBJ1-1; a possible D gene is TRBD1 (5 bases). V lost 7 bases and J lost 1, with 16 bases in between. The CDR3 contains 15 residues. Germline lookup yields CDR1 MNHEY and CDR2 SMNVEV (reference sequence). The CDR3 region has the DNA TGTGCCAGCAAGCCCCTGGGACCGACGAACACTGAAGCTTTCTTT. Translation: CASKPLGPTNTEAFF.

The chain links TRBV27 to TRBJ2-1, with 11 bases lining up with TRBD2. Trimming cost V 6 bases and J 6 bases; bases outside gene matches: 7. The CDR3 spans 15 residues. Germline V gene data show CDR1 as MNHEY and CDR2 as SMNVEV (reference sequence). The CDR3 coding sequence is TGTGCCAGCAGCCCAACTAGCGGGGGTGTCAATGAGCAGTTCTTC. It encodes CASSPTSGGVNEQFF.

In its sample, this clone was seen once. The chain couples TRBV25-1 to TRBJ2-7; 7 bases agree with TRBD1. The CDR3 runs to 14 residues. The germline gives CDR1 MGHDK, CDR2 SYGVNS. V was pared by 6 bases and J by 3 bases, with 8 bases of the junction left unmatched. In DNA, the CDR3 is TGTGCCAGCAGCGGAAGGGGGCGTTACTACGAGCAGTACTTC. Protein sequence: CASSGRGRYYEQYF.

The CDR3 sequence is CASSLGGLYGYTF. In nucleotides, the CDR3 is TGTGCCAGCAGTTTAGGGGGACTGTATGGCTACACCTTC. V and J are TRBV27 and TRBJ1-2, with a tentative D call TRBD1 (5 bases). Germline V gene data show CDR1 as MNHEY and CDR2 as SMNVEV (reference sequence). The germline V and J ends were trimmed by 2 bases and 5 bases, with 9 bases remaining between them. The CDR3 contains 13 residues.

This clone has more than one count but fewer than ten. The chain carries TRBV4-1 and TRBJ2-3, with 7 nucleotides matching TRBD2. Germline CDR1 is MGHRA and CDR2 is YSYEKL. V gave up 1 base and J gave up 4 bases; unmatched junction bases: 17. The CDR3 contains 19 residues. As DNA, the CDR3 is TGCGCCAGCAGCCAAGCCCCCTTCAAGACTAGCACCGGCGCAGATACGCAGTATTTT. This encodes CASSQAPFKTSTGADTQYF.

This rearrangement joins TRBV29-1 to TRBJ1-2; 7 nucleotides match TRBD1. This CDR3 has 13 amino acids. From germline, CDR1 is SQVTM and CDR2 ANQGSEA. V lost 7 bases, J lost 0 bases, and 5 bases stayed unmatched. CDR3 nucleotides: TGCAGCGCTGGGACAGAAGCTAACTATGGCTACACCTTC. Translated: CSAGTEANYGYTF.

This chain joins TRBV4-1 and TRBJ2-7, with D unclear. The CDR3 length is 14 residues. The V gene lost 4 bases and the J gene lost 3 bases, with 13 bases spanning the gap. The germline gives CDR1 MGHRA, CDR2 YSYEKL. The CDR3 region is CASSRTIVDYEQYF. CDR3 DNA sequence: TGCGCCAGCAGCCGGACCATCGTTGACTACGAGCAGTACTTC.

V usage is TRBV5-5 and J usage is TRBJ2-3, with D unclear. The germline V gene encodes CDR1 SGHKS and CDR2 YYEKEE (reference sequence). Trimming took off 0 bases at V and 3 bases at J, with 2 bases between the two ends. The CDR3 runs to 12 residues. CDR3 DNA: TGTGCCAGCAGCTTGGAAACAGATACGCAGTATTTT. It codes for CASSLETDTQYF.

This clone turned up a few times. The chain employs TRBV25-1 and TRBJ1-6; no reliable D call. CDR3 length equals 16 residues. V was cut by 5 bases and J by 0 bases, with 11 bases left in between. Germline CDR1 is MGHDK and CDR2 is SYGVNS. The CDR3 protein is CASSYGGGSYNSPLHF. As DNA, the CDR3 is TGTGCCAGCAGTTACGGCGGTGGCTCCTATAATTCACCCCTCCACTTT.

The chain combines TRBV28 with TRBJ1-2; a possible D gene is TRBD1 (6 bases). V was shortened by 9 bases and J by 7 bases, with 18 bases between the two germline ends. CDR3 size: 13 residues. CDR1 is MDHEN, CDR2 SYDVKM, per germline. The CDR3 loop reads CASNRDTLGGYTF. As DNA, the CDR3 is TGTGCCAGTAATCGGGACACCCTCGGTGGCTACACCTTC.

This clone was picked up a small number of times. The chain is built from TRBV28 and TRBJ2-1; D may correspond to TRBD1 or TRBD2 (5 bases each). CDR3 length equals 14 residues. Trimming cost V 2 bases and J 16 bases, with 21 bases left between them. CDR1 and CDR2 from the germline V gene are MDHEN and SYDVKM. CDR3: CASSLGAPGFFIFF. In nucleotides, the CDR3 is TGTGCCAGCAGTTTAGGGGCTCCGGGGTTTTTTATTTTCTTC.